This T cell receptor (beta chain) was profiled in a study of CD4 T cells in relation to SARS-CoV-2 and coronaviruses. On the study more broadly: PBMCs were cultured with antigen for about eleven days before TCR beta sequencing. Controls used an HIV-1 Nef peptide pool or no peptide.

The unexposed donors gave CD4+ T cells in about 2011-2019, prior to COVID-19. CD4+ T cells were isolated from the cells after about ten days of culture. Unexposed-donor CD4+ T cells were probed with SARS-CoV-2 S/N and four cold-coronavirus spikes, cells permitting. Profiling relied on immunoSEQ multiplex PCR, and the TCRdb table lists in-frame clones only, not all of them. The sample has 18,000 or so clones; 78% are singletons. CDR3 size: 14 residues. Germline values: CDR1 SQVTM, CDR2 ANQGSEA. The ends lost 6 bases at V and 0 bases at J; junction bases unmatched: 6. On this clone itself: What it binds is not known.

The sequencing sample was made of CD4+ T cells from PBMCs, cultured in vitro. The J gene is TRBJ2-7, the V gene TRBV29-1; 9 nucleotides line up with TRBD2. The source of this sequence is a human donor in good health. The CDR3 DNA follows: TGCAGCGTGCGGCGGGAGGGAACCTCCTACGAGCAGTACTTC. Its protein is CSVRREGTSYEQYF.